This T cell receptor beta chain was retrieved from a study of follicular helper T cells after annual influenza vaccination. The wider study: Days 0, 7 and 28 post-vaccination were the blood draw times.

The time point here: 2015-2016 season, 7 days after influenza vaccination. Sorted cTfh were non-naive CD4+CXCR5+PD-1+, either ICOS+CD38+ or ICOS-CD38-. As concerns this clone: Its antigen remains unidentified.

Study results and limitations: ICOS-CD38- cTfh most often held earlier Day 7 ICOS+CD38+ clones. Successive annual vaccinations recalled a recurrent oligoclonal ICOS+CD38+ cTfh response with influenza-specific clonotypes.

The CDR3 spans 15 residues. Germline V gene sequence: CDR1 SGHDT, CDR2 YYEEEE. Trimming removed 4 bases from V and 4 bases from J; junction bases left unmatched: 5. Profiling relied on immunoSEQ multiplex PCR, and the TCRdb table lists in-frame clones only, not all of them. This sample carries roughly 5,700 clones, roughly 83% of them seen once, and the ten largest clones take over 2.5%. The V call is TRBV5-6, the J call TRBJ1-2; 12 nucleotides line up with TRBD1. The input for sequencing was CXCR5+ CD38- circulating T follicular helper cells from blood, taken 7 days after influenza vaccination. As to subset: circulating Tfh, non-naive CD4+CXCR5+PD-1+ (ICOS+CD38+ or ICOS-CD38-). The receptor comes from an adult who received the influenza vaccine. In DNA form, the CDR3 reads TGTGCCAGCAGCCCCGGGACAGGGGGCTTCTATGGCTACACCTTC. Its translation: CASSPGTGGFYGYTF. Full variable domain (missing parts from reference TRBV5-6 and TRBJ1-2): DAGVTQSPTHLIKTRGQQVTLRCSPKSGHDTVSWYQQALGQGPQFIFQYYEEEERQRGNFPDRFSGHQFPNYSSELNVNALLLGDSALYLCASSPGTGGFYGYTFGSGTRLTVV.